A selection of T cell receptor beta chains follows, all from one sample in a study of regulatory T cells in long-lasting Graves disease. From the multiplex PCR reads, TCRdb called clonotypes with MiXCR, one entry per CDR3 protein. The table lists a few hundred thousand distinct CDR3 sequences, less than 25% of them singletons. Sequenced here: peripheral blood mononuclear cells (PBMCs), sampled when the disease was refractory, from a patient treated with antithyroid drugs. The origin of the receptors is a female donor with Graves disease. CDR3s include the opening cysteine and the closing phenylalanine or tryptophan. Each record gives: J gene, CDR3 length, D gene, clone size, V gene, CDR3 DNA, CDR3 protein. A D gene is named only where the DNA matches it firmly. Clone size is shown for a subset of rows, as once, few, many or a class of expanded clone.

TRBJ2-5	14	NA	few	TRBV5-4	TGTGCCAGCAGCTTGGGCCAAGACCAAGAGACCCAGTACTTC	CASSLGQDQETQYF
TRBJ1-1	13	NA	few	TRBV30	TGTGCCTGGAGTGCTACGGCGAACACTGAAGCTTTCTTT	CAWSATANTEAFF
TRBJ1-2	13	NA	many	TRBV30	TGTGCCTGGATGGAAACAGGGAGTTATGGCTACACCTTC	CAWMETGSYGYTF
TRBJ1-2	15	NA	NA	TRBV7-2	TGTGCCAGCAGTTTATGGGGGGCTGGAAACTATGGCTACACCTTC	CASSLWGAGNYGYTF
TRBJ2-7	11	NA	many	TRBV7-2	TGTGCCAGCAGCAAAACCTACGAGCAGTACTTC	CASSKTYEQYF
TRBJ2-7	13	NA	many	TRBV20-1	TGCAGTGCTAGAGGCCCGGGCAGATACGAGCAGTACTTC	CSARGPGRYEQYF
TRBJ1-2	13	TRBD1	NA	TRBV27	TGTGCCAGCTCGACAGGGCGCAACTATGGCTACACCTTC	CASSTGRNYGYTF
TRBJ2-3	14	NA	NA	TRBV7-2	TGTGCCAGCAAACCGGGTCCCACCTCAGATACGCAGTATTTT	CASKPGPTSDTQYF
TRBJ2-5	11	NA	few	TRBV6-5	TGTGCCAGCAGTTACGGGAGCTTGCAGTACTTC	CASSYGSLQYF
TRBJ1-5	14	TRBD1	few	TRBV7-3	TGTGCCAGCAGCTCAACAGGGGTCGGTCAGCCCCAGCATTTT	CASSSTGVGQPQHF
TRBJ1-6	13	TRBD1	once	TRBV29-1	TGCAGCGTCAAGGGGGCCAGGAATTCACCCCTCCACTTT	CSVKGARNSPLHF
TRBJ2-4	20	TRBD1	NA	TRBV5-1	TGCGCCAGCAGCTACCGAGGGGCCCTAAACCGGGACAGGGGGAGTGACATTCAGTACTTC	CASSYRGALNRDRGSDIQYF
TRBJ1-2	14	TRBD1	NA	TRBV5-1	TGCGCCAGCAGCTTGGCCTCAGGGGGCTATGGCTACACCTTC	CASSLASGGYGYTF
TRBJ2-7	15	TRBD2	many	TRBV28	TGTGCCAGCCGTTTGGAGGGCGGGAGCTCCTACGAGCAGTACTTC	CASRLEGGSSYEQYF
TRBJ1-5	14	TRBD1	few	TRBV12-3/TRBV12-4	TGTGCCAGCAGTTTGGTGGACAGGTCAGGGCCCCAGCATTTT	CASSLVDRSGPQHF
TRBJ2-7	16	TRBD2	NA	TRBV18	TGTGCCAGCTCACCCCTTAGCGGGAGCTCCACCTACGAGCAGTACTTC	CASSPLSGSSTYEQYF
TRBJ1-1	14	NA	NA	TRBV14	TGTGCCAGCAGCCAAGGAGACATGAACACTGAAGCTTTCTTT	CASSQGDMNTEAFF